The present entry profiles one T cell receptor (beta chain) with its context. Its antigen is unknown. The germline gene is not matched at one end of the junction; a read error may be the cause. This sample was taken from a study of shared clonotypes between healthy human individuals. Study-wide results and limits: When compared with the clonotypes that were shared by all four sorted-subset donors, the non-shared clonotypes turned out to have lower generation probabilities.

Sequencing used immunoSEQ multiplex PCR; TCRdb keeps in-frame clones, though not all of them. The sample shows about 2.4 million clones, approximately 93% of them seen only once. The sequenced sample consisted of naive CD4+ T cells from PBMCs. As to subset: CD45RA+ positively selected. The receptor's source is a man in his late teens or twenties in good health. Some clones in this sample may be carry-over from other donors' samples.

Here the CDR3 reads CASGDRGLLGF. The CDR3 coding sequence is TGTGCCAGCGGCGACAGGGGACTCCTGGGGTTC. J is TRBJ2-7 and V is TRBV7-9; 8 nucleotides line up with TRBD1. Germline CDR1 reads SEHNR; CDR2 reads FQNEAQ (reference sequence). This CDR3 has 11 amino acids. Looking up the rest from reference TRBV7-9 and TRBJ2-7 gives the full variable domain: DTGVSQNPRHKITKRGQNVTFRCDPISEHNRLYWYRQTLGQGPEFLTYFQNEAQLEKSRLLSDRFSAERPKGSFSTLEIQRTEQGDSAMYLCASGDRGLLGFGPGTRLTVT.